This TCR beta chain was captured by sequencing in a study of OX40 agonist ivuxolimab in advanced cancers. Produced via immunoSEQ multiplex PCR; TCRdb's table is partial and in-frame only. The sample lists 65,000 to 75,000 clones; 75% to 85% were seen once. This clone turned up a few times. This sample comprised CD4+ or CD8+ T cells sorted from blood, obtained in a trial of the OX40 agonist ivuxolimab. This clonotype was sampled from an adult with an advanced solid tumor such as melanoma, head and neck, liver or kidney cancer.

For the CDR3, the DNA is TGCGCCAGCAGCTTGCGAGGTACTAGCACAGATACGCAGTATTTT. This sequence encodes CASSLRGTSTDTQYF. This chain joins TRBV5-1 and TRBJ2-3; no clear D gene. CDR1 is SGHRS, CDR2 YFSETQ, per germline. The germline V and J ends were trimmed by 1 base and 0 bases, with 9 bases remaining between them. The CDR3 has 15 amino acids.